One sample yielded the 25 T cell receptor beta chains listed below, sequenced in a study of shared clonotypes between healthy human individuals. Profiling relied on immunoSEQ multiplex PCR, and the TCRdb table lists in-frame clones only, not all of them. The sample contains some 1,100,000 clones, approximately 78% of which appear only once. The specimen sequenced was memory CD4+ T cells from PBMCs. Described subset: CD45RA-negative fraction. These TCRs come from a man aged 18 to 35 in good health. Some clones in this sample may be carry-over from other donors' samples.

This clone was observed many times. This rearrangement joins TRBV27 to TRBJ2-7, with no clear D. V was cut by 7 bases and J by 6 bases, with 22 bases left in between. Germline V gives CDR1 MNHEY, CDR2 SMNVEV (reference sequence). CDR3 length: 15 residues. CDR3 loop: CASKKGHLVPSEQYF. CDR3 DNA sequence: TGTGCCAGCAAAAAGGGCCACTTAGTGCCCAGCGAGCAGTACTTC.

The chain combines TRBV29-1 with TRBJ1-1, with D uncertain. V gave up 5 bases and J gave up 0 bases, with 1 base separating them. Germline lookup yields CDR1 SQVTM and CDR2 ANQGSEA. This CDR3 is built from 10 residues. Here the CDR3 DNA reads TGCAGCGTTCTGAACACTGAAGCTTTCTTT. Encoded protein: CSVLNTEAFF.

This clone has only one observation. The chain is built from TRBV11-3 and TRBJ1-5; D ambiguous. Deletions cut 4 bases from V and 6 bases from J, with 13 bases between. The CDR3 extends over 14 amino acids. Germline CDR1 and CDR2: SGHNT and YENEEA. The CDR3 loop reads CASSSPGVRQPQHF. CDR3 bases: TGTGCCAGCAGCTCCCCCGGGGTCCGTCAGCCCCAGCATTTT.

The chain couples TRBV29-1 to TRBJ2-3; D uncertain. CDR3 size: 12 residues. The germline V gene encodes CDR1 SQVTM and CDR2 ANQGSEA. V was trimmed by 4 bases and J by 0 bases, leaving 5 bases between them. In nucleotides, the CDR3 is TGCAGCGTTGGTGTAAGCACAGATACGCAGTATTTT. Translated, it gives CSVGVSTDTQYF.

The V and J genes are TRBV25-1 and TRBJ2-1; 12 bases are a match to TRBD2. The CDR3 contains 16 residues. The trim removed 2 bases at V and 6 bases at J, leaving 5 bases unmatched. CDR1 is MGHDK and CDR2 is SYGVNS in the germline V gene. The CDR3: CASSEPRLAGVNEQFF. The CDR3, as DNA: TGTGCCAGCAGTGAACCAAGACTAGCGGGGGTCAATGAGCAGTTCTTC.

The chain has TRBV5-1 and TRBJ2-7, with D possibly TRBD1 on 6 matching bases. Germline V lookup: CDR1 SGHRS, CDR2 YFSETQ. V gave up 0 bases and J gave up 1 base, with 26 bases separating them. This CDR3 has 20 amino acids. CDR3 region: CASSLDSPGWGRLGSYEQYF. CDR3 DNA sequence: TGCGCCAGCAGCTTGGACTCACCAGGTTGGGGGCGCTTGGGATCCTACGAGCAGTACTTC. Looking up the rest from reference TRBV5-1 and TRBJ2-7 gives the full variable domain: KAGVTQTPRYLIKTRGQQVTLSCSPISGHRSVSWYQQTPGQGLQFLFEYFSETQRNKGNFPGRFSGRQFSNSRSEMNVSTLELGDSALYLCASSLDSPGWGRLGSYEQYFGPGTRLTVT.

This clone was found a few times. The chain is built from TRBV10-3 and TRBJ2-3; 7 bases align to TRBD2. Germline lookup yields CDR1 ENHRY and CDR2 SYGVKD. The CDR3 runs 18 residues. J was trimmed by 6 bases and V by 0 bases; bases with no gene match: 15. The CDR3 bases are TGTGCCATCAGTGAGTCGCCCTCCCGAGGCGGGAGATCGGATACGCAGTATTTT. This encodes CAISESPSRGGRSDTQYF.

This chain joins TRBV5-1 and TRBJ2-2; D uncertain. There are 14 residues in the CDR3. Trimming left V 4 bases short and J 6 bases short, with 13 bases between. Germline V gene data show CDR1 as SGHRS and CDR2 as YFSETQ. The CDR3 DNA follows: TGCGCCAGCAGCCTCTACGAGCCAGCCGGGGAGCTGTTTTTT. It is translated as CASSLYEPAGELFF. Full variable domain (rest looked up from reference TRBV5-1 and TRBJ2-2): KAGVTQTPRYLIKTRGQQVTLSCSPISGHRSVSWYQQTPGQGLQFLFEYFSETQRNKGNFPGRFSGRQFSNSRSEMNVSTLELGDSALYLCASSLYEPAGELFFGEGSRLTVL.

The rearrangement uses TRBV14 and TRBJ2-7; no clear D gene. The CDR3 is 15 amino acids. V lost 0 bases to trimming and J lost 0 bases, with 9 bases between them. Germline CDR1 SGHDN, CDR2 FVKESK. CDR3 residues: CASSQDSARSYEQYF. Here the CDR3 DNA reads TGTGCCAGCAGCCAAGATTCGGCACGCTCCTACGAGCAGTACTTC.

On this clone itself: The same CDR3 can be traced to other DNA sequences in this sample. V is TRBV28 and J is TRBJ2-1; 8 bases match TRBD1. Germline V gene lookup returns CDR1 MDHEN and CDR2 SYDVKM. V trimming: 5 bases; J trimming: 0 bases; junction bases outside the gene matches: 3. This CDR3 is 15 amino acids long. The CDR3 sequence: CASSTTGGSYNEQFF. In DNA form, the CDR3 reads TGTGCCAGCAGTACAACAGGGGGCTCCTACAATGAGCAGTTCTTC.

Only a few counts were recorded for this clone. The V call is TRBV7-9, the J call TRBJ1-5; D unclear. V was cut by 2 bases and J by 6 bases, with 8 bases left in between. Germline V gene sequence: CDR1 SEHNR, CDR2 FQNEAQ (reference sequence). This CDR3 region has 13 residues. CDR3 residues: CASSLSESQPQHF. The CDR3 bases are TGTGCCAGCAGCTTATCGGAGAGTCAGCCCCAGCATTTT.

The V call is TRBV6-1, the J call TRBJ2-7; the D gene could be TRBD1 or TRBD2 (6 bases each). The CDR3 is 14 residues long. Germline-derived CDR1 and CDR2 are MNHNS and SASEGT. V dropped 3 bases and J dropped 4 bases, with 13 bases sitting between them. CDR3 nucleotide sequence: TGTGCCAGCAGTGATTTGCAGGGGAGGTACGAGCAGTACTTC. Protein sequence: CASSDLQGRYEQYF.

This clone showed up just once. The chain uses TRBV30 and TRBJ1-2; the match to TRBD1 covers 12 bases. J was trimmed by 7 bases and V by 4 bases; bases with no gene match: 7. The CDR3 consists of 14 residues. Germline loops: CDR1 GTSNPN, CDR2 SVGIG (reference sequence). The CDR3 DNA follows: TGTGCCTGGAACCGGGACAGGGGGCGCGGTGGCTACACCTTC. It yields the protein CAWNRDRGRGGYTF.

The V gene is TRBV10-2, the J gene TRBJ2-3; TRBD2 matches 9 bases. The germline gives CDR1 WSHSY, CDR2 SAAADI. Trimming cost V 4 bases and J 2 bases; bases outside gene matches: 16. CDR3 size: 19 residues. CDR3 residues: CASSGPTRRSGSNTDTQYF. The CDR3 DNA reads TGCGCCAGCAGTGGCCCCACTCGACGTAGCGGGAGTAACACAGATACGCAGTATTTT.

This clone was counted only a few times. The rearrangement links TRBV18 to TRBJ1-1; 8 nucleotides match TRBD1. Germline CDR1 is KGHSH and CDR2 is LQKENI. The CDR3 spans 13 residues. The junction had 10 bases not matched to a gene; V was cut back by 6 bases and J by 10 bases. CDR3 sequence (DNA): TGTGCCAGCTCCCCTGAAGGGACAGGTGGAGCTTTCTTT. Translated: CASSPEGTGGAFF. The full variable domain, in which reference TRBV18 and TRBJ1-1 provide the parts outside the CDR3, is NAGVMQNPRHLVRRRGQEARLRCSPMKGHSHVYWYRQLPEEGLKFMVYLQKENIIDESGMPKERFSAEFPKEGPSILRIQQVVRGDSAAYFCASSPEGTGGAFFGQGTRLTVV.

The chain employs TRBV7-9 and TRBJ2-3, with 8 bases aligning to TRBD2. Germline V gene lookup returns CDR1 SEHNR and CDR2 FQNEAQ (reference sequence). Germline trimming cut 4 bases from V and 4 bases from J; bases unmatched to any gene: 10. The CDR3 contains 16 residues. For the CDR3, the DNA is TGTGCCAGCAGCTCTTTCGGGGCACTAGCGGCAGATACGCAGTATTTT. This sequence encodes CASSSFGALAADTQYF.

The J gene is TRBJ2-7, the V gene TRBV28; weak D call: TRBD1 (6 bases). CDR3 size: 15 residues. V shed 4 bases and J shed 2 bases, with 15 bases lying between them. Germline CDR1 MDHEN, CDR2 SYDVKM. As DNA, the CDR3 is TGTGCCAGCAGTTCTACAGGGTTATCCCCCTACGAGCAGTACTTC. Its protein is CASSSTGLSPYEQYF. Based on the CDR3 plus reference TRBV28 and TRBJ2-7, the full variable domain is DVKVTQSSRYLVKRTGEKVFLECVQDMDHENMFWYRQDPGLGLRLIYFSYDVKMKEKGDIPEGYSVSREKKERFSLILESASTNQTSMYLCASSSTGLSPYEQYFGPGTRLTVT.

This chain uses TRBV5-1 with TRBJ1-1, with D hard to call. CDR1 and CDR2 (germline): SGHRS, YFSETQ. The CDR3 length is 13 residues. V lost 3 bases and J 0 bases, leaving 6 bases between the germline ends. The CDR3 bases are TGCGCCAGCAGCTCAATAATGAACACTGAAGCTTTCTTT. Translated, it gives CASSSIMNTEAFF.

This chain connects TRBV4-1 to TRBJ1-2, with D perhaps matching TRBD1 (5 bases). Trimming pared 4 bases from V and 0 bases from J, leaving 15 bases between. CDR1 and CDR2 from the germline V gene are MGHRA and YSYEKL. This CDR3 region has 16 residues. The CDR3 nucleotides read TGCGCCAGCAGCCGAGATGAAAGGGGAGCTAACTATGGCTACACCTTC. It yields the protein CASSRDERGANYGYTF.

The chain links TRBV11-2 to TRBJ2-7; D gene ambiguous. The CDR3 sequence is 14 residues long. Germline assignment: CDR1 SGHAT and CDR2 FQNNGV. Trimming stripped 4 bases from V and 5 bases from J, with 15 bases between. CDR3 coding DNA: TGTGCCAGCAGCTCACCGCACCTTGGACACGAGCAGTACTTC. This gives the protein CASSSPHLGHEQYF.

This chain joins TRBV6-1 and TRBJ2-7; possible D gene TRBD1, 6 bases. Trimming stripped 4 bases from V and 4 bases from J, with 23 bases between. This CDR3 is 17 amino acids long. Per germline, CDR1 MNHNS and CDR2 SASEGT. Written as DNA, the CDR3 is TGTGCCAGCAGTGGAAGTTTGGGGCAGGGGCCCGTATACGAGCAGTACTTC. It is translated as CASSGSLGQGPVYEQYF.

The chain has TRBV5-1 and TRBJ2-5; 10 bases map to TRBD1. Germline values: CDR1 SGHRS, CDR2 YFSETQ. V lost 4 bases to trimming and J lost 5 bases; unmatched junction nucleotides: 11. This CDR3 has 16 residues. CDR3 loop: CASSERQGAVRETQYF. The CDR3 DNA reads TGCGCCAGCAGCGAGAGACAGGGGGCGGTTCGGGAGACCCAGTACTTC.

In this sample, this clone turned up many times. Other DNA sequences in the sample encode the same CDR3. The V gene is TRBV28, the J gene TRBJ2-5; perhaps TRBD1 as D (5 bases). CDR1 and CDR2 (germline): MDHEN, SYDVKM. CDR3 size: 13 residues. Trimming pared 4 bases from V and 5 bases from J, leaving 11 bases between. CDR3 in amino acids: CASSSPGRETQYF. CDR3 in DNA: TGTGCCAGCAGTTCTCCAGGGCGGGAGACCCAGTACTTC. The full variable domain, rest sourced from reference TRBV28 and TRBJ2-5, is DVKVTQSSRYLVKRTGEKVFLECVQDMDHENMFWYRQDPGLGLRLIYFSYDVKMKEKGDIPEGYSVSREKKERFSLILESASTNQTSMYLCASSSPGRETQYFGPGTRLLVL.

The gene calls are TRBV5-6 and TRBJ1-5; a weak D match, TRBD1 (5 bases). This CDR3 has 12 amino acids. CDR1 and CDR2 (germline): SGHDT, YYEEEE. With 6 bases removed from V and 6 bases from J, the gap between germline ends came to 10 bases. This chain's CDR3 is CASTRGVQPQHF. The CDR3, as DNA: TGTGCCAGCACCCGGGGGGTTCAGCCCCAGCATTTT. The whole variable domain, filled in from reference TRBV5-6 and TRBJ1-5, reads DAGVTQSPTHLIKTRGQQVTLRCSPKSGHDTVSWYQQALGQGPQFIFQYYEEEERQRGNFPDRFSGHQFPNYSSELNVNALLLGDSALYLCASTRGVQPQHFGDGTRLSIL.

Relative to its sample, this clone is medium-sized. The identical CDR3 is also encoded by other nucleotide sequences in the sample. The genes are TRBV29-1 and TRBJ1-1, with D perhaps matching TRBD1 (6 bases). The V and J ends lost 7 bases and 0 bases respectively, with 18 bases between them. The CDR3 consists of 15 residues. Germline loops: CDR1 SQVTM, CDR2 ANQGSEA. Here the CDR3 reads CSGGGGWGMNTEAFF. DNA for the CDR3: TGCAGCGGTGGGGGCGGGTGGGGAATGAACACTGAAGCTTTCTTT.